The clone carrying this T cell receptor (beta chain) showed up just a few times. Its antigen is not known. One end of the junction varies from germline; a read error may be responsible. This CDR3 has 9 amino acids. Germline CDR1 reads SNHLY; CDR2 reads FYNNEI. The data were obtained in a study of CD8+ T cells in alopecia areata. Sequencing relied on a cDNA template that was reverse transcribed from extracted RNA. TCRdb keeps only in-frame clones here, not all; method: immunoSEQ multiplex PCR. The data show under 150,000 clones, approximately 65% seen once. Study findings and constraints: Lesional scalp displayed greater clonality than normal scalp, most notably in alopecia totalis/universalis.

The V gene is TRBV2, the J gene TRBJ2-5; D uncertain. The receptor comes from a human donor in good health. The sequenced material came from CD8+ T cells sorted from blood. CDR3 bases: TGTGCCAGCGGTGATACCCAGTACTTC. Translating gives CASGDTQYF.